This passage covers 31 T cell receptor beta chains from one sample sequenced in a study of T cells in narcolepsy. Only in-frame clones appear in the TCRdb table, and some are missing; sequencing was by immunoSEQ multiplex PCR. The sample has 25,000 to 30,000 clones; roughly 74% are singletons. Material: CD45RA- memory CD4+ T cells from PBMCs. Receptors were obtained from a human donor with narcolepsy.

This clone was detected only once. The sample carries other DNA sequences with the same CDR3. The V call is TRBV10-1, the J call TRBJ2-1; 9 nucleotides align to TRBD2. Looked up from germline, CDR1 is WNHNN and CDR2 is SYGVQD (reference sequence). V shed 0 bases, J shed 10 bases, and the junction held 7 bases outside the gene matches. This CDR3 has 15 residues. CDR3 in amino acids: CASSESGGGAREQFF. CDR3 DNA: TGCGCCAGCAGTGAGTCGGGCGGGGGGGCGAGGGAGCAGTTCTTC.

The V call is TRBV11-3, the J call TRBJ1-1, with D perhaps TRBD1 (5 bases). The CDR3 has 15 amino acids. The V gene's germline CDR1 is SGHNT and CDR2 YENEEA. Trimming pared 5 bases from V and 3 bases from J, leaving 16 bases between. The chain's CDR3 is CASSPRSGTDTEAFF. CDR3 bases: TGTGCCAGCAGCCCACGGTCGGGGACGGACACTGAAGCTTTCTTT.

This sequence joins TRBV2 and TRBJ2-3, with a possible D match to TRBD2 (6 bases). The V gene's germline CDR1 is SNHLY and CDR2 FYNNEI. V lost 6 bases to trimming and J lost 0 bases, with 10 bases between them. This CDR3 has 14 residues. This CDR3 is CASRRLGSTDTQYF. The DNA of the CDR3 is TGTGCCAGCAGGAGACTAGGCAGCACAGATACGCAGTATTTT.

This chain uses TRBV6-5 with TRBJ1-2; no firm D call. The CDR3 spans 12 residues. With 5 bases removed from V and 4 bases from J, the gap between germline ends came to 8 bases. Germline CDR1 reads MNHEY; CDR2 reads SVGAGI. The DNA of the CDR3 is TGTGCCAGCAGTACAGCTCCCTATGGCTACACCTTC. Protein sequence: CASSTAPYGYTF.

Concerning this clone: One end of the junction does not line up with germline, which may come from a read error. V usage is TRBV6-1 and J usage is TRBJ2-7; no clear D. CDR1 is MNHNS, CDR2 SASEGT, per germline. The CDR3 is 14 residues long. The CDR3 is CASITEPISSEQYF. CDR3 coding DNA: TGTGCCAGCATTACAGAGCCCATATCCTCCGAGCAGTACTTC.

This chain links TRBV5-1 with TRBJ1-2; D perhaps matches TRBD1 (6 bases). The CDR3 has 15 residues. V gave up 0 bases and J gave up 2 bases, with 11 bases separating them. The V gene's germline CDR1 is SGHRS and CDR2 YFSETQ. The CDR3 nucleotides read TGCGCCAGCAGCTTGGACGGACAGACGAACTATGGCTACACCTTC. This sequence encodes CASSLDGQTNYGYTF.

The chain combines TRBV18 with TRBJ1-3, with D maybe TRBD1 (6 bases). The V and J ends lost 4 bases and 2 bases respectively, with 15 bases between them. CDR1 KGHSH and CDR2 LQKENI come from the germline V gene. CDR3 length: 16 residues. The CDR3 is CASSRDTGITGNTIYF. CDR3 bases: TGTGCCAGCTCACGTGATACAGGGATCACTGGAAACACCATATATTTT.

The chain is built from TRBV5-5 and TRBJ1-5; no firm D call. CDR1 and CDR2 from the germline V gene are SGHKS and YYEKEE (reference sequence). The V and J ends lost 0 bases and 2 bases respectively, with 6 bases between them. The CDR3 runs 14 residues. The CDR3 bases are TGTGCCAGCAGCTTGGGGCAGCGCAATCAGCCCCAGCATTTT. Protein sequence: CASSLGQRNQPQHF. The variable domain in full, completed from reference TRBV5-5 and TRBJ1-5, reads DAGVTQSPTHLIKTRGQQVTLRCSPISGHKSVSWYQQVLGQGPQFIFQYYEKEERGRGNFPDRFSARQFPNYSSELNVNALLLGDSALYLCASSLGQRNQPQHFGDGTRLSIL.

J is TRBJ2-1 and V is TRBV10-3; 7 nucleotides agree with TRBD2. In germline, CDR1 is ENHRY, CDR2 SYGVKD. The CDR3 is made up of 14 amino acids. Trimming took 8 bases from V and 0 from J; bases not matched to a gene: 4. CDR3 sequence reads: CAIRGGSSYNEQFF. The CDR3 DNA is TGTGCCATCCGCGGGGGTAGCTCCTACAATGAGCAGTTCTTC.

The chain links TRBV11-3 to TRBJ2-2; D ambiguous. The length of the CDR3 is 13 residues. V shed 2 bases and J shed 5 bases, with 6 bases lying between them. In germline, CDR1 is SGHNT, CDR2 YENEEA. In nucleotides, the CDR3 is TGTGCCAGCAGCTTACGTGGTACCGGGGAGCTGTTTTTT. Translated: CASSLRGTGELFF.

The chain combines TRBV6-6 with TRBJ1-1, with a weak D call TRBD1 (6 bases). V was shortened by 6 bases and J by 7 bases, with 9 bases between the two germline ends. This CDR3 has 11 amino acids. The germline V gene has CDR1 MNHNY and CDR2 SVGAGI (reference sequence). This chain's CDR3 is CASSPDSEAFF. The DNA of the CDR3 is TGTGCCAGCAGCCCGGACAGTGAAGCTTTCTTT.

A remark on this clone: Other DNA sequences within the sample encode an identical CDR3. This rearrangement joins TRBV11-3 to TRBJ2-5, with unresolved D. V lost 1 base and J 0 bases, leaving 9 bases between the germline ends. CDR1 is SGHNT, CDR2 YENEEA, per germline. This CDR3 comprises 15 residues. CDR3 region: CASSLGAEYQETQYF. Here the CDR3 DNA reads TGTGCCAGCAGCTTAGGGGCAGAGTACCAAGAGACCCAGTACTTC.

The chain joins TRBV5-1 to TRBJ1-1; D perhaps matches TRBD1 (5 bases). The length of the CDR3 is 14 residues. Looked up from germline, CDR1 is SGHRS and CDR2 is YFSETQ. Trimming stripped 3 bases from V and 0 bases from J, with 9 bases between. CDR3: CASSSGLMNTEAFF. In DNA, the CDR3 is TGCGCCAGCAGCTCGGGACTTATGAACACTGAAGCTTTCTTT. Using reference TRBV5-1 and TRBJ1-1 for the parts outside the CDR3, the full variable domain is KAGVTQTPRYLIKTRGQQVTLSCSPISGHRSVSWYQQTPGQGLQFLFEYFSETQRNKGNFPGRFSGRQFSNSRSEMNVSTLELGDSALYLCASSSGLMNTEAFFGQGTRLTVV.

This chain links TRBV27 with TRBJ1-6; TRBD1 matches at 7 bases. CDR3 length: 16 residues. Germline V gene data show CDR1 as MNHEY and CDR2 as SMNVEV (reference sequence). Trimming at V came to 4 bases and at J to 7 bases, leaving 10 bases not matched to a gene. Written as DNA, the CDR3 is TGTGCCAGCAGTTCACAGGGGTCAATCCCCAATTCACCCCTCCACTTT. The encoded protein is CASSSQGSIPNSPLHF.

The sample holds a few counts of this clone. This rearrangement joins TRBV14 to TRBJ1-1; D not resolved. CDR1 and CDR2 (germline): SGHDN, FVKESK. V dropped 1 base and J dropped 0 bases, with 3 bases sitting between them. The CDR3 spans 13 residues. The CDR3 region has the DNA TGTGCCAGCAGCCAAGGAATGAACACTGAAGCTTTCTTT. Encoded protein: CASSQGMNTEAFF.

The chain combines TRBV6-6 with TRBJ2-3; D is possibly TRBD2 (5 bases). V was shortened by 4 bases and J by 3 bases, with 11 bases between the two germline ends. Germline assignment: CDR1 MNHNY and CDR2 SVGAGI (reference sequence). This CDR3 region has 14 residues. CDR3 residues: CASSSSFQTDTQYF. The CDR3 DNA reads as TGTGCCAGCAGTTCTAGCTTCCAGACAGATACGCAGTATTTT.

The chain employs TRBV12-5 and TRBJ2-5; either TRBD1 or TRBD2 may fit D (5 bases each). The DNA end is more similar to TRBJ2-7, so the J call may be wrong. This CDR3 contains 16 residues. Germline V lookup: CDR1 LGHNT, CDR2 FRNRAP. The CDR3 DNA follows: TGTGCTAGTGGTCCGCTCAACCAGGGAGACGCCTACGAGCAGTACTTC. It encodes CASGPLNQGDAYEQYF.

This clone appeared once. The CDR3 here is CASSPRDGMYQETQYF. The CDR3 coding sequence is TGTGCCAGCAGCCCCCGGGACGGGATGTACCAAGAGACCCAGTACTTC. The J gene is TRBJ2-5, the V gene TRBV7-8; possibly TRBD1 or TRBD2 for D (5 bases each). Trimming left V 5 bases short and J 0 bases short, with 16 bases between. The V gene's germline CDR1 is SGHVS and CDR2 FQNEAQ. The CDR3 spans 16 residues. Full variable domain (outside the CDR3, taken from reference TRBV7-8 and TRBJ2-5): GAGVSQSPRYKVAKRGQDVALRCDPISGHVSLFWYQQALGQGPEFLTYFQNEAQLDKSGLPSDRFFAERPEGSVSTLKIQRTQQEDSAVYLCASSPRDGMYQETQYFGPGTRLLVL.

This clone was seen a few times. V gene TRBV4-1 combines with J gene TRBJ1-2; D is unclear. V lost 2 bases and J lost 0, with 7 bases in between. The germline CDR1 and CDR2 sequences are MGHRA and YSYEKL. The CDR3 extends over 14 amino acids. CDR3 sequence (DNA): TGCGCCAGCAGCCAACCCGGGTCTAACTATGGCTACACCTTC. This gives the protein CASSQPGSNYGYTF.

J is TRBJ2-3 and V is TRBV2; possible D gene TRBD2, 6 bases. The ends were cut back, 7 bases at V and 4 bases at J, with 15 bases in the middle. CDR1 is SNHLY and CDR2 is FYNNEI in the germline V gene. This CDR3 is 14 amino acids long. CDR3 in DNA: TGTGCCAGCACCCGGGACTCCAGGGCAGATACGCAGTATTTT. Protein sequence: CASTRDSRADTQYF.

This chain joins TRBV7-6 and TRBJ2-1; 12 bases are shared with TRBD2. There are 15 residues in the CDR3. Germline lookup yields CDR1 SGHVS and CDR2 FNYEAQ. V trimming: 1 base; J trimming: 9 bases; junction bases outside the gene matches: 4. In DNA, the CDR3 is TGTGCCAGCAGCTTAGTGACTAGCGGGGGTAGTGAGCAGTTCTTC. Translation gives CASSLVTSGGSEQFF.

This clone appeared a single time. The chain uses TRBV7-3 and TRBJ1-2; tentatively, D is TRBD1 (5 bases). Between the trimmed V and J ends, which lost 2 bases and 13 bases, there was a span of 14 bases. Germline V gene lookup returns CDR1 SGHTA and CDR2 FQGTGA. This CDR3 is built from 12 residues. This chain's CDR3 is CASSLERGPFTF. In DNA, the CDR3 is TGTGCCAGCAGCTTAGAGAGGGGCCCCTTCACCTTC.

The chain recombines TRBV19 with TRBJ1-6; TRBD1 matches at 9 bases. The CDR3 is 17 residues long. V gave up 9 bases and J gave up 9 bases; unmatched junction bases: 18. Germline V gives CDR1 LNHDA, CDR2 SQIVND (reference sequence). In nucleotides, the CDR3 is TGTGCCAGCGACGGGACAGGGCTTAATAGTCCTATTTCACCCCTCCACTTT. This sequence encodes CASDGTGLNSPISPLHF.

This clone was picked up a small number of times. CDR3 region: CSARQEDGYTF. The CDR3 DNA is TGCAGTGCTAGACAGGAGGATGGCTACACCTTC. The chain uses TRBV20-1 and TRBJ1-2; no clear D gene. From germline, CDR1 is DFQATT and CDR2 SNEGSKA (reference sequence). The V gene lost 2 bases and the J gene lost 6 bases, with 7 bases spanning the gap. The CDR3 totals 11 residues.

This chain uses TRBV7-9 with TRBJ1-5; D is unresolved. V was cut by 2 bases and J by 1 base, with 6 bases left in between. Per germline, CDR1 SEHNR and CDR2 FQNEAQ (reference sequence). The CDR3 loop spans 14 amino acids. Here the CDR3 DNA reads TGTGCCAGCAGCTTACTAGGGAGCAATCAGCCCCAGCATTTT. As protein: CASSLLGSNQPQHF.

V is TRBV30 and J is TRBJ2-7; D gene uncertain. The V end was cut by 4 bases, the J end by 7 bases, with 17 bases between. CDR1 is GTSNPN and CDR2 is SVGIG in the germline V gene (reference sequence). CDR3 length: 13 residues. CDR3 coding DNA: TGTGCCTGGAAGGGCCCCCGCCTGGGGGAGCAGTACTTC. It specifies CAWKGPRLGEQYF.

This clone came up once. The V gene is TRBV18, the J gene TRBJ2-7, with D perhaps TRBD1 or TRBD2 (6 bases each). V was trimmed by 6 bases and J by 5 bases, leaving 20 bases between them. This CDR3 has 15 amino acids. Germline lookup yields CDR1 KGHSH and CDR2 LQKENI. The DNA of the CDR3 is TGTGCCAGCTCCCCGCTGGGGGGCGAAGCCCACGAGCAGTACTTC. Amino acid sequence: CASSPLGGEAHEQYF. Complete variable domain (other parts from reference TRBV18 and TRBJ2-7): NAGVMQNPRHLVRRRGQEARLRCSPMKGHSHVYWYRQLPEEGLKFMVYLQKENIIDESGMPKERFSAEFPKEGPSILRIQQVVRGDSAAYFCASSPLGGEAHEQYFGPGTRLTVT.

This sequence joins TRBV10-2 and TRBJ1-4; D unresolved. V was shortened by 3 bases and J by 6 bases, with 5 bases between the two germline ends. The CDR3 length is 12 residues. Looked up from germline, CDR1 is WSHSY and CDR2 is SAAADI. This chain's CDR3 is CASSERDEKLFF. The CDR3, as DNA: TGCGCCAGCAGTGAAAGGGATGAAAAACTGTTTTTT.

The chain uses TRBV7-2 and TRBJ1-6; D remains ambiguous. Germline CDR1 is SGHTA and CDR2 is FQGNSA. The CDR3 is 16 amino acids. Deletions cut 2 bases from V and 7 bases from J, with 15 bases between. This CDR3 reads CASSLSSGSPNSPLHF. CDR3 sequence (DNA): TGTGCCAGCAGCTTATCCTCGGGCAGTCCCAATTCACCCCTCCACTTT.

This clone has a handful of counts. This chain connects TRBV9 to TRBJ1-2, with TRBD1 matching 7 bases. The CDR3 contains 15 residues. Trimming cost V 0 bases and J 4 bases; bases outside gene matches: 6. The germline CDR1 and CDR2 sequences are SGDLS and YYNGEE. CDR3 protein: CASSVVGGMGYGYTF. In DNA, the CDR3 is TGTGCCAGCAGCGTAGTAGGGGGCATGGGCTATGGCTACACCTTC.

This clone showed up just a few times. The chain links TRBV5-4 to TRBJ1-2, with 12 bases that match TRBD1. The trim removed 4 bases at V and 0 bases at J, leaving 4 bases unmatched. The CDR3 is made up of 16 amino acids. CDR1 SGHNT and CDR2 YYREEE come from the germline V gene (reference sequence). In DNA form, the CDR3 reads TGTGCCAGCAGCCCGGGACAGGGGGCAGCTAACTATGGCTACACCTTC. Its protein product is CASSPGQGAANYGYTF.